What follows are 10 T cell receptor beta chains derived from one specimen sequenced in a study of CD8+ T cells in alopecia areata. Treatment indicated: oral pan-JAK inhibitor, 5-10 mg twice daily. cDNA serving as the sequencing template came from extracted, reverse transcribed RNA. TCRdb keeps only in-frame clones here, not all; method: immunoSEQ multiplex PCR. The data contain 150,000 to 250,000 clones, roughly 60% of them singletons. Sequenced material: CD4+ T cells sorted from blood, taken at week 24, from a patient treated with tofacitinib. The receptors here all came from a human donor with alopecia areata.

This chain connects TRBV6-5 to TRBJ2-2; D is undetermined. The germline V gene encodes CDR1 MNHEY and CDR2 SVGAGI. The V end was cut by 4 bases, the J end by 5 bases, with 8 bases between. CDR3 length equals 13 residues. Here the CDR3 reads CASSLLVTGELFF. Here the CDR3 DNA reads TGTGCCAGCAGTTTACTTGTGACCGGGGAGCTGTTTTTT.

The chain links TRBV27 to TRBJ2-3, with D possibly matching TRBD2 (5 bases). The CDR3 spans 14 residues. Germline CDR1 and CDR2: MNHEY and SMNVEV (reference sequence). Trimming shortened V by 5 bases and J by 7 bases, and 16 bases separated the two germline ends. CDR3 region: CASSLGSGIYTQYF. The CDR3 nucleotides read TGTGCCAGCAGTCTTGGTTCGGGGATATATACGCAGTATTTT.

This clone has more than one count but fewer than ten. The CDR3 protein is CASSSGLNQETQYF. The DNA of the CDR3 is TGTGCCAGCAGCTCGGGACTCAATCAAGAGACCCAGTACTTC. This chain uses TRBV7-2 with TRBJ2-5, with a weak D call TRBD2 (6 bases). The length of the CDR3 is 14 residues. Trimming removed 4 bases at V and 2 bases at J, with 11 bases between. The V gene's germline CDR1 is SGHTA and CDR2 FQGNSA.

The chain links TRBV4-2 to TRBJ2-5, with D uncertain. Germline loops: CDR1 LGHNA, CDR2 YNFKEQ. The CDR3 spans 12 residues. The germline V and J ends were trimmed by 3 bases and 5 bases, with 7 bases remaining between them. The CDR3 DNA reads TGTGCCAGCAGCCATCGATTGGAGACCCAGTACTTC. Residues: CASSHRLETQYF.

This clone was counted only a few times. The chain employs TRBV28 and TRBJ1-1; 8 bases align to TRBD1. Germline V gene lookup returns CDR1 MDHEN and CDR2 SYDVKM. V dropped 7 bases and J dropped 6; count of bases not matched to a gene: 13. The CDR3 loop spans 15 amino acids. The CDR3 sequence: CASNSVGQGLSEAFF. The CDR3 DNA sequence: TGTGCCAGCAACTCAGTCGGACAGGGACTATCTGAAGCTTTCTTT.

On this clone itself: This same CDR3 is encoded by further DNA sequences in the sample. The chain carries TRBV30 and TRBJ1-5, with D possibly TRBD1 on 5 matching bases. This CDR3 has 13 amino acids. CDR1 is GTSNPN, CDR2 SVGIG, per germline (reference sequence). V lost 1 base, J lost 4 bases, and 8 bases lay in between. CDR3 in DNA: TGTGCCTGGAGTGGACAGCCAAATCAGCCCCAGCATTTT. It is translated as CAWSGQPNQPQHF.

CDR3: CASSQVRDRGNEQYF. The CDR3 DNA reads TGCGCCAGCAGCCAGGTTCGGGACAGGGGCAACGAGCAGTACTTC. The rearrangement joins TRBV4-1 to TRBJ2-7; 10 bases agree with TRBD1. Per germline, CDR1 MGHRA and CDR2 YSYEKL. The trim removed 3 bases at V and 5 bases at J, leaving 7 bases unmatched. The CDR3 loop spans 15 amino acids.

V and J are TRBV29-1 and TRBJ2-1, with D perhaps assigned TRBD1 or TRBD2 (5 bases each). CDR1 SQVTM and CDR2 ANQGSEA come from the germline V gene. The CDR3 sequence is 11 residues long. V was cut by 4 bases and J by 7 bases, with 8 bases left in between. CDR3 in amino acids: CSVGGENEQFF. DNA of the CDR3: TGCAGCGTTGGAGGGGAGAATGAGCAGTTCTTC.

The chain couples TRBV30 to TRBJ2-3; TRBD2 matches at 10 bases. Germline CDR1 reads GTSNPN; CDR2 reads SVGIG (reference sequence). The CDR3 totals 16 residues. V lost 3 bases to trimming and J lost 0 bases; unmatched junction nucleotides: 6. Written as DNA, the CDR3 is TGTGCCTGGAGCCCCGGACTAGCGGATAGCACAGATACGCAGTATTTT. Translated: CAWSPGLADSTDTQYF.

This clone has more than one count but fewer than ten. This chain uses TRBV10-3 with TRBJ2-3; maybe TRBD1 (5 bases). CDR3 length: 13 residues. Germline loops: CDR1 ENHRY, CDR2 SYGVKD. Trimming removed 4 bases from V and 8 bases from J, with 13 bases in between. CDR3 DNA: TGTGCCATCAGTGCCCTAGACAGTGGTACGCAGTATTTT. It translates to CAISALDSGTQYF.